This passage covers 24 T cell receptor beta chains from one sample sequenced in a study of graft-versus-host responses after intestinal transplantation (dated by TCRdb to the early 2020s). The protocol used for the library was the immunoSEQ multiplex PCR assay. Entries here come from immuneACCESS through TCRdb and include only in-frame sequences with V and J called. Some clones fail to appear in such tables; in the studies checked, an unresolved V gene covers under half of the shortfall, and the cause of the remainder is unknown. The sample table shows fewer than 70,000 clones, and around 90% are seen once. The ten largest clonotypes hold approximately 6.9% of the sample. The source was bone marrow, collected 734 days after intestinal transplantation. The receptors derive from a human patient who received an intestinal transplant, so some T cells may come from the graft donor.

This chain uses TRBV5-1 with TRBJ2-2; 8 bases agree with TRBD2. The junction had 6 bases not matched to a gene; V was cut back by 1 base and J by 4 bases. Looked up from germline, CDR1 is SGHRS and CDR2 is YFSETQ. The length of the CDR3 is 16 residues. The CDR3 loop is CASSLQAGGTTGELFF. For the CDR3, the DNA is TGCGCCAGCAGCTTGCAGGCGGGGGGCACCACCGGGGAGCTGTTTTTT.

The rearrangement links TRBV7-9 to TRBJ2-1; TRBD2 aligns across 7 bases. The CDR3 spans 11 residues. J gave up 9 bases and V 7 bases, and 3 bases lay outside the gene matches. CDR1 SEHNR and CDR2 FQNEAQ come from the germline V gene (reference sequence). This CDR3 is CASTAGVEQFF. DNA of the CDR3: TGTGCCAGCACCGCGGGAGTTGAGCAGTTCTTC.

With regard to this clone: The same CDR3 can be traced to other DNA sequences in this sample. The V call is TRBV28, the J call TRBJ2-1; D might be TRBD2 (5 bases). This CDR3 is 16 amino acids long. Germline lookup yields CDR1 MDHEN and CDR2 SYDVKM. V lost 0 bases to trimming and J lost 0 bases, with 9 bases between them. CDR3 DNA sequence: TGTGCCAGCAGTTTATGGCGAGGGAGCTCCTACAATGAGCAGTTCTTC. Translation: CASSLWRGSSYNEQFF.

The DNA of the CDR3 is TGCGCCAGCAGCTTGGGGGGGAGAGAGACCCAGTACTTC. Its protein product is CASSLGGRETQYF. V gene TRBV5-1 combines with J gene TRBJ2-5; D tentatively fits TRBD1 or TRBD2 (5 bases each). The V end was cut by 0 bases, the J end by 4 bases, with 7 bases between. The CDR3 extends over 13 amino acids. Germline CDR1 is SGHRS and CDR2 is YFSETQ.

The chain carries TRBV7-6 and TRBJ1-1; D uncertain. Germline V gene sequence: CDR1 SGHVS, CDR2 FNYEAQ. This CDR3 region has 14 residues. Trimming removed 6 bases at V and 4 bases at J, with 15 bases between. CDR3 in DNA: TGTGCCAGCAGTCCCGGTTCCCCCGGCACTGAAGCTTTCTTT. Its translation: CASSPGSPGTEAFF.

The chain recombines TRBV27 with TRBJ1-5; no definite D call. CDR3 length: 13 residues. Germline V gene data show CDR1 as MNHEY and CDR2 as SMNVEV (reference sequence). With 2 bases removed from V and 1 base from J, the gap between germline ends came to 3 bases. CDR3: CASSLISNQPQHF. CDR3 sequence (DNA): TGTGCCAGCAGTTTAATAAGCAATCAGCCCCAGCATTTT.

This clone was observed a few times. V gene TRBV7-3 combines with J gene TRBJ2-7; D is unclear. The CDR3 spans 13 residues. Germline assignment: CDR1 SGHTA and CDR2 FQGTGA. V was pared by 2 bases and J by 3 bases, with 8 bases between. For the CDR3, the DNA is TGTGCCAGCAGCTTACTCGGCGGCTACGAGCAGTACTTC. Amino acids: CASSLLGGYEQYF.

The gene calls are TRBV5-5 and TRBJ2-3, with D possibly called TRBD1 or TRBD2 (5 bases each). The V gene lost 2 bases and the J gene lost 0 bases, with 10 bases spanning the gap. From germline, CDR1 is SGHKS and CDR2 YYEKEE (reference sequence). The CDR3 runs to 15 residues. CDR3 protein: CASSLRGASTDTQYF. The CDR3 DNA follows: TGTGCCAGCAGCTTAAGAGGGGCTAGCACAGATACGCAGTATTTT.

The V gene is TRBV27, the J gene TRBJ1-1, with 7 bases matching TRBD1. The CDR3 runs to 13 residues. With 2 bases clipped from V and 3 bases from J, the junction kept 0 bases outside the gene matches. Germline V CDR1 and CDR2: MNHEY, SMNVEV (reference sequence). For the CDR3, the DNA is TGTGCCAGCAGTTTACAGGGGGACACTGAAGCTTTCTTT. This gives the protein CASSLQGDTEAFF.

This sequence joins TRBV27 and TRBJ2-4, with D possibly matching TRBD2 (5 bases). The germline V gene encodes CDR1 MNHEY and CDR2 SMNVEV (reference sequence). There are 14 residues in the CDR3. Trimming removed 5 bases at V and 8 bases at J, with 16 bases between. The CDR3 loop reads CASSTSTSVDIQYF. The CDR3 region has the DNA TGTGCCAGCAGTACCTCCACTAGTGTGGACATTCAGTACTTC.

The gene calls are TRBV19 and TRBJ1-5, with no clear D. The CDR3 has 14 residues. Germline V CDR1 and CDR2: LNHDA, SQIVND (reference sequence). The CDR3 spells CATTQINSNQPQHF. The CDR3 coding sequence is TGTGCGACCACGCAGATTAATAGCAATCAGCCCCAGCATTTT.

The CDR3 nucleotides read TGTGCCACCAGCAGAGCCCGGGACACCTCCTACGAGCAGTACTTC. As protein: CATSRARDTSYEQYF. The V gene is TRBV15, the J gene TRBJ2-7; perhaps TRBD1 as D (6 bases). The CDR3 runs 15 residues. V was pared by 1 base and J by 0 bases, with 10 bases between. Germline V gene data show CDR1 as LNHNV and CDR2 as YYDKDF (reference sequence).

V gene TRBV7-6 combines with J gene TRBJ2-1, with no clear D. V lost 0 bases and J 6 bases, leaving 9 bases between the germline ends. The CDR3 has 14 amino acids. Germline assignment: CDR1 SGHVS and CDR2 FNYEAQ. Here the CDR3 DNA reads TGTGCCAGCAGCTTAGCTGTTTTAGGCAATGAGCAGTTCTTC. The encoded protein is CASSLAVLGNEQFF.

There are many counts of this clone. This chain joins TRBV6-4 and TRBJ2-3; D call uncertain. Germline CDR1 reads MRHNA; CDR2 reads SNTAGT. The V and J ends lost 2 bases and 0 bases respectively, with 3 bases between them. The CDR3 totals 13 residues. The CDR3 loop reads CASSDGSTDTQYF. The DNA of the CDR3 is TGTGCCAGCAGTGACGGGAGCACAGATACGCAGTATTTT.

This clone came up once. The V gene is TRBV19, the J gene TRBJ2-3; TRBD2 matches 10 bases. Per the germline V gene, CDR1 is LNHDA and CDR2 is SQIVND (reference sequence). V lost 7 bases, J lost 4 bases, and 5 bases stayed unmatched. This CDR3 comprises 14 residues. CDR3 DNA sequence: TGTGCCAGTAAAGGGCTAGCGGGAGCAGATACGCAGTATTTT. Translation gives CASKGLAGADTQYF.

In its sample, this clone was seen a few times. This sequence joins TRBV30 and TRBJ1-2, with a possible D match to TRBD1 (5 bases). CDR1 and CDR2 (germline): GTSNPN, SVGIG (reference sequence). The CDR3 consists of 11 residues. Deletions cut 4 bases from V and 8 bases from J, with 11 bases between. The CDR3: CAWKVGLGYTF. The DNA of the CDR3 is TGTGCCTGGAAGGTGGGGCTAGGCTACACCTTC. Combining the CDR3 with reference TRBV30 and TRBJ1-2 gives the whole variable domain SQTIHQWPATLVQPVGSPLSLECTVEGTSNPNLYWYRQAAGRGLQLLFYSVGIGQISSEVPQNLSASRPQDRQFILSSKKLLLSDSGFYLCAWKVGLGYTFGSGTRLTVV.

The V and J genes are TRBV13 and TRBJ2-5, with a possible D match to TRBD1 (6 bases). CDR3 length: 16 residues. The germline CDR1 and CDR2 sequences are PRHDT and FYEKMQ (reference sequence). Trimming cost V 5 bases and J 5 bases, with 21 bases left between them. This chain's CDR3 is CASSRPSGTRRETQYF. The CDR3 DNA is TGTGCCAGCAGCCGACCCTCCGGGACAAGGCGTGAGACCCAGTACTTC.

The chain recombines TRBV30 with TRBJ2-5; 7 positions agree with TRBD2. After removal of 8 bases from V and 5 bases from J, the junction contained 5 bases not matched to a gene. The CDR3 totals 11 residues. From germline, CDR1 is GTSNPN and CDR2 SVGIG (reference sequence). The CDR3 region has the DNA TGTGCCCGAACGGGGGGTGAGACCCAGTACTTC. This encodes CARTGGETQYF.

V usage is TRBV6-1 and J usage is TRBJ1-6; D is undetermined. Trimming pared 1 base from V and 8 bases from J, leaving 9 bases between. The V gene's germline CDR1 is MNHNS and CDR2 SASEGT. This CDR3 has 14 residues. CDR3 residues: CASSEEGRYSPLHF. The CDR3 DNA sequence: TGTGCCAGCAGTGAAGAGGGAAGGTATTCACCCCTCCACTTT.

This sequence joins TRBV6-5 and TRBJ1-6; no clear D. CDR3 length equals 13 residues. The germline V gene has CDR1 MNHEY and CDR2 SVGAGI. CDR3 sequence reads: CVVGSPNNSPLHF. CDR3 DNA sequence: TGTGTAGTAGGGAGCCCTAATAATTCACCCCTCCACTTT.

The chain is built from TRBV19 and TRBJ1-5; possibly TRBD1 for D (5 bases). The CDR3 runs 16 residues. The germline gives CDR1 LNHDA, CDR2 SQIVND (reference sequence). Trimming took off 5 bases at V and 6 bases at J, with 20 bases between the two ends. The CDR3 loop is CASSDRFGGGSQPQHF. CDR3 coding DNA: TGTGCCAGTAGTGACAGATTCGGGGGGGGAAGTCAGCCCCAGCATTTT.

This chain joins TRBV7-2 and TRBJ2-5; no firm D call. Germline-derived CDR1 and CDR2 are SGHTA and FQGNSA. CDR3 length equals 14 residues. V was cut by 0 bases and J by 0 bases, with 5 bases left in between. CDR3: CASSLADYQETQYF. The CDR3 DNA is TGTGCCAGCAGCTTAGCAGATTACCAAGAGACCCAGTACTTC.

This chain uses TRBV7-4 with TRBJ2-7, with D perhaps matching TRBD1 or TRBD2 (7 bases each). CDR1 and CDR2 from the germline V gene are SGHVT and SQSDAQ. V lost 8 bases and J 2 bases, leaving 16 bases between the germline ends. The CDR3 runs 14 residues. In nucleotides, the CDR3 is TGTGCCAGCCTTCCCCAGGGGGGGGCCTACGAGCAGTACTTC. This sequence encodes CASLPQGGAYEQYF. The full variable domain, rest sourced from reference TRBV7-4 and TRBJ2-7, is GAGVSQSPRYKVAKRGRDVALRCDSISGHVTLYWYRQTLGQGSEVLTYSQSDAQRDKSGRPSGRFSAERPERSVSTLKIQRTEQGDSAVYLCASLPQGGAYEQYFGPGTRLTVT.

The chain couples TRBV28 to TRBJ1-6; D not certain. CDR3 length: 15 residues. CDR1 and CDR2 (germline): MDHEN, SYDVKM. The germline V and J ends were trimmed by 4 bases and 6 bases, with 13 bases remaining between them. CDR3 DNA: TGTGCCAGCAGTTCCAGGTTCCTCGGTAATTCACCCCTCCACTTT. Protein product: CASSSRFLGNSPLHF.